A selection of T cell receptor beta chains follows, all from one sample in a study of shared clonotypes between healthy human individuals. Generated by immunoSEQ multiplex PCR, the TCRdb table keeps only in-frame clones and is missing some. The data show 2 million to 3 million clones, 80% to 95% seen once. The specimen was naive CD4+ T cells from PBMCs. These receptors were obtained from a man between 18 and 29 years old in good health. Some clones in this sample may be carry-over from other donors' samples. The CDR3 runs from the conserved cysteine through the conserved F or W.

v_call cdr3_aa
TRBV10-3 CAILRASGAQYF
TRBV14 CASSSPPEGRGNTIYF
TRBV5-4 CASSLMREPNTGELFF
TRBV5-1 CASILSAGAVGGYTF
TRBV19 CASNPTYRLGRPTEAFF
TRBV5-4 CASSTPTTSGRAGNYNEQFF
TRBV6-1 CASSEVGSSSRQYF
TRBV28 CASSLSRTPYEQYF
TRBV6-1 CASSERGSGGELFF
TRBV13 CASSLGLGQGGASGGYTF
TRBV18 CASSHKRLTDRVGSQETQYF
TRBV7-9 CASHPRTSGSYNEQFF
TRBV18 CASSPNRTYYSNQPQHF
TRBV11-2 CASSSRFVGSGNTIYF
TRBV19 CASSTRATSSYEQYF
TRBV4-2 CASSPYSGGNEKLFF
TRBV6-6 CASSPRIQGGNNEAFF
TRBV4-1 CASSQGAGGLETQYF
TRBV5-1 CASSLEPGRETQYF
TRBV11-1 CASSVTGTSGSYEQYF
TRBV28 CASSLLGSQLNLPAGVLVHEQFF
TRBV20-1 CSLEAQYF
TRBV18 CASSPPGALRDEQYF
TRBV5-4 CASSPSGTLTGREQFF
TRBV4-2 CASSPPSRTDTQYF
TRBV29-1 CSVVELLGTQETQYF
TRBV19 CASSMPRDIQETQYF
TRBV4-2 CASSHSSGGVMNTEAFF
TRBV15 CATSKAVETQYF
TRBV7-2 CASSLGVAGWYEQYF
TRBV6-1 CASSERQGYEKLFF
TRBV7-9 CASSGRQGKYGYTF
TRBV11-2 CASSAGASGTYEQYF
TRBV28 CASSLGVPYEQYF
TRBV28 CASSTPNYGYTF
TRBV25-1 CASRGQESYEQYF
TRBV6-1 CASYRGVGHEQYF